Following are 4 T cell receptor beta chains from one sample sequenced in a study of shared clonotypes between healthy human individuals. Method: immunoSEQ multiplex PCR; TCRdb's copy keeps in-frame clones and lacks some. The repertoire holds around 2,000,000 clones, with about 95% as singletons. Terminally differentiated effector memory CD45RA+ cells were excluded from the naive CD8 cells, which were CD45RO-negative and positively selected for CCR7. Sequenced input: naive CD8+ T cells sorted from blood. These receptors all stem from a man between 18 and 35 years old in good health.

V is TRBV27 and J is TRBJ2-3; the D gene is possibly TRBD2 (5 bases). V lost 0 bases to trimming and J lost 1 base, with 14 bases between them. CDR3 length equals 17 residues. The germline gives CDR1 MNHEY, CDR2 SMNVEV (reference sequence). The CDR3 reads CASSLSMQTRGTDTQYF. CDR3 bases: TGTGCCAGCAGTTTATCGATGCAGACGCGGGGCACAGATACGCAGTATTTT.

V is TRBV27 and J is TRBJ2-1; D is possibly TRBD2 (6 bases). This CDR3 has 14 residues. Trimming cost V 2 bases and J 7 bases, with 12 bases left between them. Looked up from germline, CDR1 is MNHEY and CDR2 is SMNVEV (reference sequence). The chain's CDR3 is CASSLVLAANEQFF. The CDR3 coding sequence is TGTGCCAGCAGTTTAGTACTAGCTGCTAATGAGCAGTTCTTC.

The chain links TRBV11-2 to TRBJ2-1; D call uncertain. CDR1 is SGHAT, CDR2 FQNNGV, per germline. The CDR3 loop spans 13 amino acids. V lost 3 bases, J lost 5 bases, and 8 bases lay in between. CDR3 in DNA: TGTGCCAGCAGCTTCGTCTTGGACAATGAGCAGTTCTTC. Translated, it gives CASSFVLDNEQFF.

The chain is built from TRBV5-1 and TRBJ2-1; D unclear. Germline assignment: CDR1 SGHRS and CDR2 YFSETQ. V lost 3 bases and J 0 bases, leaving 10 bases between the germline ends. CDR3 length: 15 residues. The CDR3 DNA reads TGCGCCAGCAGCTCCGACTTGAGCTCCTACAATGAGCAGTTCTTC. Translated, it gives CASSSDLSSYNEQFF.